A single sample gave rise to the 28 T cell receptor beta chains below, sequenced in a study of blood T cell repertoires in COVID-19. TCRdb's copy holds only in-frame clones and misses some; the assay was immunoSEQ multiplex PCR. This repertoire shows approximately 150,000 clones, roughly 84% found once; its top ten account for almost 9%. The sample comprised peripheral blood. These receptors were collected from a man aged 25-45 years with COVID-19, enrolled during active disease.

The chain uses TRBV6-4 and TRBJ2-3; TRBD1 aligns across 9 bases. Germline V gene sequence: CDR1 MRHNA, CDR2 SNTAGT. Trimming at V came to 2 bases and at J to 4 bases, leaving 1 base not matched to a gene. The CDR3 length is 14 residues. The CDR3 here is CASSDTGGADTQYF. As DNA, the CDR3 is TGTGCCAGCAGTGACACAGGGGGCGCAGATACGCAGTATTTT.

This sequence joins TRBV6-5 and TRBJ1-5; 11 bases align to TRBD1. From germline, CDR1 is MNHEY and CDR2 SVGAGI. This CDR3 has 15 residues. With V trimmed by 6 bases and J by 6 bases, 7 bases remained unmatched. The chain's CDR3 is CASSLGTGGSQPQHF. The CDR3 nucleotides are TGTGCCAGCAGCTTAGGGACAGGGGGAAGTCAGCCCCAGCATTTT.

The V call is TRBV7-9, the J call TRBJ2-1; 11 bases fit TRBD1. The germline V gene encodes CDR1 SEHNR and CDR2 FQNEAQ (reference sequence). CDR3 length equals 17 residues. Trimming took 5 bases from V and 8 from J; bases not matched to a gene: 14. The CDR3 region has the DNA TGTGCCAGCAGCCCTCAACTTGGGACAGGGGGACGCGATGAGCAGTTCTTC. Translating it yields CASSPQLGTGGRDEQFF.

This clone has a single count. This specimen includes other DNA sequences encoding the same CDR3. V and J are TRBV29-1 and TRBJ1-2; 8 nucleotides match TRBD1. Trimming removed 3 bases from V and 8 bases from J; junction bases left unmatched: 2. The germline V gene encodes CDR1 SQVTM and CDR2 ANQGSEA. This CDR3 is built from 11 residues. The CDR3 spells CSVEAGGGYTF. DNA of the CDR3: TGCAGCGTTGAGGCAGGGGGCGGCTACACCTTC.

This clone was seen more than once but under ten times. J is TRBJ2-2 and V is TRBV6-4, with a possible D match to TRBD2 (5 bases). Germline V CDR1 and CDR2: MRHNA, SNTAGT. V was clipped by 8 bases and J by 3 bases, with 10 bases between them. The CDR3 sequence is 13 residues long. CDR3 DNA: TGTGCCAGCGGGAGCCAGGACACCGGGGAGCTGTTTTTT. Its protein is CASGSQDTGELFF.

CDR3: CASSLDGSSNQPQHF. CDR3 nucleotide sequence: TGCGCCAGCAGCTTGGACGGTAGTAGCAATCAGCCCCAGCATTTT. The rearrangement joins TRBV5-1 to TRBJ1-5; D not certain. The V end was cut by 0 bases, the J end by 0 bases, with 7 bases between. The germline gives CDR1 SGHRS, CDR2 YFSETQ. The CDR3 runs 15 residues.

The chain combines TRBV18 with TRBJ1-3; D not certain. V shed 6 bases and J shed 6 bases, with 18 bases lying between them. The CDR3 is 15 residues long. From germline, CDR1 is KGHSH and CDR2 LQKENI. CDR3 loop: CASSTETEAENTIYF. The CDR3 region has the DNA TGTGCCAGCTCGACTGAGACGGAGGCTGAAAACACCATATATTTT.

The CDR3 region is CASGPTGTYGYTF. CDR3 coding DNA: TGTGCCAGCGGTCCAACAGGGACCTATGGCTACACCTTC. V is TRBV12-3 or TRBV12-4 and J is TRBJ1-2; possible D gene TRBD1, 6 bases. The V end was cut by 8 bases, the J end by 4 bases, with 14 bases between. The CDR3 sequence is 13 residues long.

This rearrangement joins TRBV9 to TRBJ1-1, with 7 positions matching TRBD1. In germline, CDR1 is SGDLS, CDR2 YYNGEE. The CDR3 spans 15 residues. V was pared by 3 bases and J by 3 bases, with 8 bases of the junction left unmatched. CDR3 DNA: TGTGCCAGCAGCGGTCAACAGGGGCAGTACACTGAAGCTTTCTTT. It specifies CASSGQQGQYTEAFF.

The chain is built from TRBV28 and TRBJ2-7, with 9 bases identical to TRBD1. V shed 5 bases, J shed 2 bases, and the junction held 7 bases outside the gene matches. In germline, CDR1 is MDHEN, CDR2 SYDVKM. The CDR3 sequence is 15 residues long. The CDR3 loop reads CASSIGTGRAYEQYF. CDR3 in DNA: TGTGCCAGCAGTATTGGGACAGGGAGGGCCTACGAGCAGTACTTC.

For the CDR3, the DNA is TGTGCCAGTAGTGGCGGCAGGGACACTGAAGCTTTCTTT. Protein product: CASSGGRDTEAFF. This sequence joins TRBV19 and TRBJ1-1; possibly TRBD1 for D (5 bases). Per the germline V gene, CDR1 is LNHDA and CDR2 is SQIVND (reference sequence). Between the trimmed V and J ends, which lost 5 bases and 3 bases, there was a span of 10 bases. The length of the CDR3 is 13 residues. The entire variable domain, with the rest obtained from reference TRBV19 and TRBJ1-1, is as follows: DGGITQSPKYLFRKEGQNVTLSCEQNLNHDAMYWYRQDPGQGLRLIYYSQIVNDFQKGDIAEGYSVSREKKESFPLTVTSAQKNPTAFYLCASSGGRDTEAFFGQGTRLTVV.

In DNA, the CDR3 is TGTGCCAGCAGCCCAGATAGACAGGGATTCTACGAGCAGTACTTC. Translating it yields CASSPDRQGFYEQYF. The chain joins TRBV7-6 to TRBJ2-7; 7 bases are a match to TRBD1. With 5 bases clipped from V and 3 bases from J, the junction kept 10 bases outside the gene matches. Germline CDR1 SGHVS, CDR2 FNYEAQ. The CDR3 is 15 residues long. The full variable domain, in which reference TRBV7-6 and TRBJ2-7 provide the parts outside the CDR3, is GAGVSQSPRYKVTKRGQDVALRCDPISGHVSLYWYRQALGQGPEFLTYFNYEAQQDKSGLPNDRFSAERPEGSISTLTIQRTEQRDSAMYRCASSPDRQGFYEQYFGPGTRLTVT.

This clone has only one observation. The chain combines TRBV28 with TRBJ2-1; 7 bases map to TRBD2. The CDR3 totals 14 residues. Per germline, CDR1 MDHEN and CDR2 SYDVKM. V lost 5 bases, J lost 8 bases, and 9 bases stayed unmatched. The chain's CDR3 is CASSKPGLDHEQFF. The CDR3 bases are TGTGCCAGCAGTAAACCTGGACTAGACCATGAGCAGTTCTTC. The whole variable domain, filled in from reference TRBV28 and TRBJ2-1, reads DVKVTQSSRYLVKRTGEKVFLECVQDMDHENMFWYRQDPGLGLRLIYFSYDVKMKEKGDIPEGYSVSREKKERFSLILESASTNQTSMYLCASSKPGLDHEQFFGPGTRLTVL.

V and J are TRBV18 and TRBJ2-2; 8 bases match TRBD1. Germline CDR1 is KGHSH and CDR2 is LQKENI. The CDR3 covers 18 residues. The V segment lost 2 bases and the J segment 3 bases; nucleotides outside the gene matches: 11. The CDR3 protein is CASSPKRTGTSDTGELFF. In DNA, the CDR3 is TGTGCCAGCTCACCAAAGCGGACAGGGACCTCTGACACCGGGGAGCTGTTTTTT.

In its sample, this clone was seen a few times. The junction and the germline gene differ at one end; a read error may be behind it. V and J are TRBV7-7 and TRBJ1-5; TRBD1 aligns across 9 bases. The CDR3 length is 16 residues. From germline, CDR1 is SSHAT and CDR2 FNYEAQ (reference sequence). CDR3 region: CASSQTKTGGGQPQHF. The CDR3 DNA reads TGTGCTAGCAGCCAGACCAAGACAGGGGGAGGCCAGCCCCAGCATTTT. The entire variable domain, with the rest obtained from reference TRBV7-7 and TRBJ1-5, is as follows: GAGVSQSPRYKVTKRGQDVTLRCDPISSHATLYWYQQALGQGPEFLTYFNYEAQPDKSGLPSDRFSAERPEGSISTLTIQRTEQRDSAMYRCASSQTKTGGGQPQHFGDGTRLSIL.

The chain carries TRBV28 and TRBJ1-5; 7 bases fit TRBD1. This CDR3 region has 12 residues. Unmatched junction bases numbered 6, after V lost 9 bases and J lost 7 bases. Per germline, CDR1 MDHEN and CDR2 SYDVKM. The CDR3 spells CASTSQGQPQHF. The CDR3 nucleotides are TGTGCCAGTACCTCACAGGGGCAGCCCCAGCATTTT.

The chain recombines TRBV3-1 (or the pseudogene TRBV3-2) with TRBJ1-4; tentative D call: TRBD1 (5 bases). The CDR3 totals 15 residues. The germline gives CDR1 LGHDT, CDR2 YNNKEL (reference sequence). Trimming took off 1 base at V and 8 bases at J, with 14 bases between the two ends. CDR3 DNA sequence: TGTGCCAGCAGCCAAGTCCAGGGTACTGGAGAAAAACTGTTTTTT. The encoded protein is CASSQVQGTGEKLFF.

The chain joins TRBV2 to TRBJ1-5, with D possibly TRBD1 on 6 matching bases. Trimming removed 1 base at V and 7 bases at J, with 11 bases between. This CDR3 has 14 residues. CDR1 SNHLY and CDR2 FYNNEI come from the germline V gene. For the CDR3, the DNA is TGTGCCAGCAGTGAAGGCTTCCAGGGGCAGCCCCAGCATTTT. The encoded protein is CASSEGFQGQPQHF.

The chain links TRBV19 to TRBJ1-1, with no clear D. V dropped 3 bases and J dropped 1 base, with 9 bases sitting between them. The CDR3 consists of 14 residues. The germline V gene encodes CDR1 LNHDA and CDR2 SQIVND (reference sequence). The CDR3 bases are TGTGCCAGTAGTATCCTAGGCCGGAACACTGAAGCTTTCTTT. Translating it yields CASSILGRNTEAFF.

V is TRBV2 and J is TRBJ2-5; 7 bases are shared with TRBD2. CDR1 and CDR2 (germline): SNHLY, FYNNEI. CDR3 length equals 15 residues. The trim removed 4 bases at V and 3 bases at J, leaving 8 bases unmatched. The chain's CDR3 is CASSGWAAGEETQYF. The CDR3 coding sequence is TGTGCCAGCAGTGGGTGGGCGGCGGGAGAAGAGACCCAGTACTTC.

The rearrangement links TRBV19 to TRBJ2-7; D perhaps matches TRBD2 (5 bases). The CDR3 consists of 15 residues. Per germline, CDR1 LNHDA and CDR2 SQIVND (reference sequence). V shed 5 bases and J shed 2 bases, with 16 bases lying between them. CDR3 sequence reads: CASSAFLKGAYEQYF. In nucleotides, the CDR3 is TGTGCCAGTAGTGCGTTCCTTAAGGGAGCCTACGAGCAGTACTTC.

This chain connects TRBV7-2 to TRBJ2-3, with 7 bases lining up with TRBD2. The CDR3 has 14 amino acids. In germline, CDR1 is SGHTA, CDR2 FQGNSA. Trimming at V came to 8 bases and at J to 4 bases, leaving 9 bases not matched to a gene. This CDR3 reads CASGRSSGADTQYF. CDR3 nucleotide sequence: TGTGCCAGCGGACGATCCAGCGGGGCAGATACGCAGTATTTT.

The J gene is TRBJ2-2, the V gene TRBV27; 7 positions match TRBD2. The CDR3 runs to 16 residues. CDR1 and CDR2 from the germline V gene are MNHEY and SMNVEV (reference sequence). V was clipped by 4 bases and J by 3 bases; unmatched bases: 8. This chain's CDR3 is CASSSTGGRHTGELFF. The DNA for the CDR3 is TGTGCCAGCAGTTCTACGGGAGGAAGGCACACCGGGGAGCTGTTTTTT.

The V gene is TRBV5-6, the J gene TRBJ2-4, with D uncertain. Germline V gene lookup returns CDR1 SGHDT and CDR2 YYEEEE. The CDR3 extends over 15 amino acids. Trimming took 3 bases from V and 0 from J, leaving 10 bases between them. The CDR3 loop is CASSSVNPAKNIQYF. CDR3 in DNA: TGTGCCAGCAGCTCGGTGAACCCAGCCAAAAACATTCAGTACTTC.

This clone occurred once. The chain links TRBV2 to TRBJ2-5; 8 bases agree with TRBD1. V trimming: 6 bases; J trimming: 2 bases; junction bases outside the gene matches: 5. This CDR3 contains 14 residues. Germline V gives CDR1 SNHLY, CDR2 FYNNEI. The CDR3 nucleotides are TGTGCCAGCAGGGAACGGACAGGGCAAGAGACCCAGTACTTC. The encoded protein is CASRERTGQETQYF.

The V call is TRBV21-1, the J call TRBJ2-7; the table assigns TRBD2, which was not confirmed against the DNA. TRBV21-1 is a pseudogene locus. The CDR3 covers 16 residues. CDR3 DNA: TGTGCCAGCAGCATGGACGGGGGGGAGGCTCCTCTGGAGCAGTACTTC. Translation gives CASSMDGGEAPLEQYF.

The chain couples TRBV12-3 or TRBV12-4 to TRBJ1-1; D is uncertain. The V and J ends lost 1 base and 6 bases respectively, with 9 bases between them. The CDR3 is 13 residues long. CDR3 region: CASSLDQVAEAFF. The CDR3 DNA follows: TGTGCCAGCAGTTTAGATCAGGTCGCTGAAGCTTTCTTT.

This chain uses TRBV19 with TRBJ1-5; TRBD1 is a possible D gene (5 bases). The CDR3 is 13 residues long. Trimming removed 5 bases from V and 7 bases from J, with 12 bases in between. CDR1 is LNHDA and CDR2 is SQIVND in the germline V gene (reference sequence). This chain's CDR3 is CASSRREGQPQHF. CDR3 bases: TGTGCCAGTAGTCGAAGGGAGGGGCAGCCCCAGCATTTT.